The entry that follows covers one TCR beta chain sequence. Its target is not known. This record belongs to a study of cytomegalovirus exposure and HLA in healthy donors. Study summary: Under 85% of around 400 genotyped donors fell in the Caucasian-associated ancestry cluster.

Primers included in the PCR were 60 Vbeta and 13 Jbeta primers. TCRdb's copy holds only in-frame clones and misses some; the assay was immunoSEQ multiplex PCR. The table records some 130,000 clones, approximately 81% of them present only once. General observations from the study: Accurate HLA-A and HLA-B prediction from TCR beta sequences was reported for most subjects. Indistinguishability led to the exclusion of some V segments, TRBV6-2 and TRBV6-3 included.

Germline CDR1 is MDHEN and CDR2 is SYDVKM. V lost 2 bases and J 4 bases, leaving 6 bases between the germline ends. CDR3 size: 14 residues. Input material: PBMCs. The sequence derives from a man aged 18 to 29 in good health and CMV-seronegative. The V call is TRBV28, the J call TRBJ1-6; D unclear. CDR3: CASSLMTYNSPLHF. The CDR3, as DNA: TGTGCCAGCAGTTTAATGACTTATAATTCACCCCTCCACTTT.